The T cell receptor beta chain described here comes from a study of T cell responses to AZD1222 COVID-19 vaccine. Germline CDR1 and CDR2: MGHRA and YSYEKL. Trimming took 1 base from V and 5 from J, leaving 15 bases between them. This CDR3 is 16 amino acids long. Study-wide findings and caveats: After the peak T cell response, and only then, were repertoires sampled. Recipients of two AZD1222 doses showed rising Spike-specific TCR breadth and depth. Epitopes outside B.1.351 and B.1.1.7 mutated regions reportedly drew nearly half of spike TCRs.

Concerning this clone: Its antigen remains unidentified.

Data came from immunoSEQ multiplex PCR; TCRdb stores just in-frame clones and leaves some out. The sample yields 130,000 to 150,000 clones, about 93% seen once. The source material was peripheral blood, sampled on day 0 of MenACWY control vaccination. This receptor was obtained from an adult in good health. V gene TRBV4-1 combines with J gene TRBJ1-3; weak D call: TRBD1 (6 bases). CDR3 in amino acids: CASSQVQGATRNTIYF. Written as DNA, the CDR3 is TGCGCCAGCAGCCAAGTACAGGGAGCTACCCGAAACACCATATATTTT.